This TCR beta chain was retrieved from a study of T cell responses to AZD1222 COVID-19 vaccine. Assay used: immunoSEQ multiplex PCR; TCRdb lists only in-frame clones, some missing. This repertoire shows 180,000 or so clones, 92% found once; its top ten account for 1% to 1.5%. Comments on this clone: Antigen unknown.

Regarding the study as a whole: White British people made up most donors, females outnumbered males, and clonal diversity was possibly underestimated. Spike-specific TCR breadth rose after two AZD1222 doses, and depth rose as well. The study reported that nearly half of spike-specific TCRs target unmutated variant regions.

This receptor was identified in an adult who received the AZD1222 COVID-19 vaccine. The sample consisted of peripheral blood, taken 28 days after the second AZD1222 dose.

The CDR3 loop is CASSRQLVNEQFF. In nucleotides, the CDR3 is TGTGCCAGCAGCCGGCAACTAGTCAATGAGCAGTTCTTC. The J gene is TRBJ2-1, the V gene TRBV14; D is possibly TRBD2 (5 bases). The CDR3 spans 13 residues. Trimming took off 4 bases at V and 6 bases at J, with 10 bases between the two ends. Germline CDR1 and CDR2: SGHDN and FVKESK. The full variable domain, with the rest looked up from reference TRBV14 and TRBJ2-1, is EAGVTQFPSHSVIEKGQTVTLRCDPISGHDNLYWYRRVMGKEIKFLLHFVKESKQDESGMPNNRFLAERTGGTYSTLKVQPAELEDSGVYFCASSRQLVNEQFFGPGTRLTVL.